The rows below give T cell receptor beta chains drawn from one sample of a study of T-cell memory formation after mild COVID-19. One entry per CDR3 protein results from TCRdb running MiXCR on the 5' RACE reads. The sample lists roughly 450,000 distinct CDR3 sequences, over 15% seen once, with more than 9% in the top ten. Specimen: PBMCs or a T cell subset sorted from them (not recorded which). The receptors originated from an adult woman who had mild COVID-19 (a few samples of this study predate the infection). Cell type and time point are not known. CDR3s include the opening cysteine and the closing phenylalanine or tryptophan. The order of the fields is clone size, J gene, D gene, V gene, CDR3 protein, CDR3 DNA. D genes are given only for firm matches. A row's size may be missing; if present it is once, few, many or a size class.

size: few
J: TRBJ1-1
D: TRBD1
V: TRBV2
CDR3: CASSEGQEAFF
DNA: TGTGCCAGCAGTGAGGGACAGGAAGCTTTCTTT

size: few
J: TRBJ2-2
D: TRBD2
V: TRBV28
CDR3: CASERDGTGELFF
DNA: TGTGCCAGCGAGCGGGACGGCACCGGGGAGCTGTTTTTT

size: few
J: TRBJ2-7
D: TRBD1
V: TRBV7-9
CDR3: CASSPYPLTGRSYEQYF
DNA: TGTGCCAGCAGCCCCTATCCCCTGACAGGGCGCTCCTACGAGCAGTACTTC

size: NA
J: TRBJ1-6
D: NA
V: TRBV2
CDR3: CASSGTTSTSPLHF
DNA: TGTGCCAGCAGCGGGACAACAAGTACTTCACCCCTCCACTTT

size: NA
J: TRBJ2-1
D: NA
V: TRBV6-2/TRBV6-3
CDR3: CASSQWDPNEQFF
DNA: TGTGCCAGCAGCCAATGGGATCCGAATGAGCAGTTCTTC

size: many
J: TRBJ2-5
D: NA
V: TRBV4-1
CDR3: CASSQDWKTQYF
DNA: TGCGCCAGCAGCCAAGATTGGAAGACCCAGTACTTC

size: few
J: TRBJ2-3
D: TRBD2
V: TRBV20-1
CDR3: CSAATGLAGVVDTQYF
DNA: TGCAGTGCTGCCACGGGACTAGCGGGAGTTGTAGATACGCAGTATTTT

size: NA
J: TRBJ2-7
D: NA
V: TRBV13
CDR3: CASSLWDSYEQYF
DNA: TGTGCCAGCAGCTTATGGGATTCCTACGAGCAGTACTTC

size: NA
J: TRBJ2-7
D: NA
V: TRBV5-6
CDR3: CASSWGRLMEQYF
DNA: TGTGCCAGCAGCTGGGGACGGCTAATGGAGCAGTACTTC

size: many
J: TRBJ2-1
D: TRBD1
V: TRBV7-9
CDR3: CASSPLQGAGSYNEQFF
DNA: TGTGCCAGCAGCCCCCTTCAGGGGGCCGGCTCCTACAATGAGCAGTTCTTC

size: few
J: TRBJ2-7
D: NA
V: TRBV5-1
CDR3: CASSLTTTGLPSYEQYF
DNA: TGCGCCAGCAGCTTAACAACCACGGGCCTTCCTTCCTACGAGCAGTACTTC

size: NA
J: TRBJ1-2
D: NA
V: TRBV7-6
CDR3: CASGPEKGHYGYTF
DNA: TGTGCCAGCGGTCCCGAAAAGGGACATTATGGCTACACCTTC

size: many
J: TRBJ2-3
D: NA
V: TRBV12-3/TRBV12-4
CDR3: CASKSYTDTQYF
DNA: TGTGCCAGCAAATCCTACACAGATACGCAGTATTTT

size: NA
J: TRBJ2-4
D: NA
V: TRBV5-1
CDR3: CASSLEPGILAKNIQYF
DNA: TGCGCCAGCAGCTTGGAGCCAGGAATCCTAGCCAAAAACATTCAGTACTTC

size: NA
J: TRBJ1-6
D: NA
V: TRBV3-1
CDR3: CASSQARGSPLHF
DNA: TGTGCCAGCAGCCAGGCCAGGGGTTCACCCCTCCACTTT

size: few
J: TRBJ1-1
D: NA
V: TRBV14
CDR3: CASSQGGRKNTEAFF
DNA: TGTGCCAGCAGCCAAGGAGGACGGAAGAACACTGAAGCTTTCTTT

size: NA
J: TRBJ1-4
D: NA
V: TRBV5-8
CDR3: CASTPVREKLFF
DNA: TGTGCCAGCACCCCAGTGAGAGAAAAACTGTTTTTT

size: few
J: TRBJ2-7
D: TRBD2
V: TRBV7-9
CDR3: CASSPPPGGEGQYEQYF
DNA: TGTGCCAGCAGCCCACCACCGGGGGGGGAGGGCCAGTACGAGCAGTACTTC

size: NA
J: TRBJ1-3
D: TRBD1
V: TRBV5-1
CDR3: CASSPQGIVSGNTIYF
DNA: TGCGCCAGCAGCCCACAGGGGATCGTCTCTGGAAACACCATATATTTT

size: few
J: TRBJ2-3
D: NA
V: TRBV6-6
CDR3: CASSYLGTDTQYF
DNA: TGTGCCAGCAGTTATCTGGGCACAGATACGCAGTATTTT

size: many
J: TRBJ2-7
D: NA
V: TRBV7-7
CDR3: CASSLGAGAQYEQYF
DNA: TGTGCCAGCAGCTTAGGAGCAGGGGCACAATACGAGCAGTACTTC

size: NA
J: TRBJ1-1
D: NA
V: TRBV19
CDR3: CASSISGSGWNTEAFF
DNA: TGTGCCAGTAGTATATCAGGTTCGGGGTGGAACACTGAAGCTTTCTTT

size: NA
J: TRBJ2-1
D: TRBD2
V: TRBV9
CDR3: CASSGTSGGAYNEQFF
DNA: TGTGCCAGCAGCGGGACTAGCGGGGGGGCCTACAATGAGCAGTTCTTC

size: NA
J: TRBJ1-1
D: NA
V: TRBV27
CDR3: CASSRGGRAFF
DNA: TGTGCCAGCAGCCGCGGGGGTCGAGCTTTCTTT

size: NA
J: TRBJ2-1
D: TRBD2
V: TRBV4-3
CDR3: CASSQEGGRAHEQFF
DNA: TGCGCCAGCAGCCAAGAGGGCGGGAGGGCCCATGAGCAGTTCTTC

size: NA
J: TRBJ1-5
D: TRBD1
V: TRBV20-1
CDR3: CSAPLRQGANETQHF
DNA: TGCAGTGCTCCCTTAAGGCAGGGGGCTAACGAGACCCAGCATTTT

size: few
J: TRBJ2-7
D: NA
V: TRBV7-2
CDR3: CASSHESYEQYF
DNA: TGTGCCAGCAGCCACGAGTCCTACGAGCAGTACTTC

size: NA
J: TRBJ2-3
D: TRBD2
V: TRBV29-1
CDR3: CSVEHPSGSLTDTQYF
DNA: TGCAGCGTTGAACACCCTAGCGGGAGTCTTACAGATACGCAGTATTTT

size: NA
J: TRBJ2-7
D: TRBD2
V: TRBV19
CDR3: CASSIDLREGTYEQYF
DNA: TGTGCCAGTAGTATAGATTTGCGGGAGGGGACCTACGAGCAGTACTTC

size: NA
J: TRBJ2-3
D: TRBD2
V: TRBV20-1
CDR3: CSATLAGGSGDTQYF
DNA: TGCAGTGCTACCTTAGCGGGGGGGTCGGGAGATACGCAGTATTTT

size: NA
J: TRBJ1-2
D: NA
V: TRBV12-3/TRBV12-4
CDR3: CASSPFTGRTEGFYGYTF
DNA: TGTGCCAGCAGTCCCTTTACAGGGAGGACCGAAGGCTTCTATGGCTACACCTTC

size: NA
J: TRBJ2-2
D: TRBD2
V: TRBV27
CDR3: CASSSKYLAGDTGELFF
DNA: TGTGCCAGCAGTTCCAAATACCTAGCGGGAGACACCGGGGAGCTGTTTTTT

size: many
J: TRBJ2-7
D: NA
V: TRBV7-8
CDR3: CASSFRRTAPKQYF
DNA: TGTGCCAGCAGCTTTAGACGGACAGCGCCCAAGCAGTACTTC

size: few
J: TRBJ1-2
D: NA
V: TRBV7-7
CDR3: CASSLVRSYGYTF
DNA: TGTGCCAGCAGCTTAGTTCGCAGCTATGGCTACACCTTC

size: few
J: TRBJ2-5
D: NA
V: TRBV6-6
CDR3: CASSYAGAKETQYF
DNA: TGTGCCAGCAGTTACGCGGGGGCGAAAGAGACCCAGTACTTC

size: many
J: TRBJ1-2
D: NA
V: TRBV7-2
CDR3: CASSLTDSFHGYTF
DNA: TGTGCCAGCAGCCTGACCGACAGTTTTCATGGCTACACCTTC

size: NA
J: TRBJ2-7
D: NA
V: TRBV3-1
CDR3: CASSQDPPSLHFYEQYF
DNA: TGTGCCAGCAGCCAAGACCCACCTTCCCTCCACTTCTACGAGCAGTACTTC

size: few
J: TRBJ2-1
D: NA
V: TRBV2
CDR3: CASKDVRAGSYNEQFF
DNA: TGTGCCAGCAAAGATGTTAGGGCCGGCTCCTACAATGAGCAGTTCTTC

size: few
J: TRBJ2-5
D: NA
V: TRBV9
CDR3: CASSVQKGETQYF
DNA: TGTGCCAGCAGCGTACAGAAGGGAGAGACCCAGTACTTC

size: NA
J: TRBJ1-2
D: NA
V: TRBV6-6
CDR3: CASRPLTLGRDGYTF
DNA: TGTGCCAGCAGACCCCTAACGTTGGGGAGGGATGGCTACACCTTC

size: few
J: TRBJ1-2
D: TRBD1
V: TRBV29-1
CDR3: CSVERTGAQDNYGYTF
DNA: TGCAGCGTTGAAAGGACAGGGGCGCAGGATAACTATGGCTACACCTTC

size: NA
J: TRBJ1-1
D: NA
V: TRBV4-1
CDR3: CASSQEGHTEAFF
DNA: TGCGCCAGCAGCCAAGAAGGGCACACTGAAGCTTTCTTT

size: few
J: TRBJ2-5
D: TRBD1
V: TRBV5-1
CDR3: CASSLGGGGEETQYF
DNA: TGCGCCAGCAGCTTGGGAGGGGGCGGTGAGGAGACCCAGTACTTC

size: NA
J: TRBJ1-2
D: TRBD1
V: TRBV12-3/TRBV12-4
CDR3: CASCASSATGTAHCFYGYTF
DNA: TGTGCCAGCTGCGCTTCTTCGGCGACAGGGACCGCGCACTGTTTCTATGGCTACACCTTC

size: once
J: TRBJ2-2
D: NA
V: TRBV6-1
CDR3: CASSTRGKNTGELFF
DNA: TGTGCCAGCAGTACCAGGGGCAAGAACACCGGGGAGCTGTTTTTT

size: NA
J: TRBJ2-2
D: TRBD2
V: TRBV7-9
CDR3: CATTLAGDGTGELFF
DNA: TGTGCCACGACCTTAGCGGGGGATGGCACCGGGGAGCTGTTTTTT

size: many
J: TRBJ2-3
D: TRBD1
V: TRBV7-2
CDR3: CASSSDRGGTDTQYF
DNA: TGTGCCAGCAGCTCCGACAGGGGTGGCACAGATACGCAGTATTTT

size: few
J: TRBJ2-1
D: NA
V: TRBV5-1
CDR3: CASSLNAGSYNEQFF
DNA: TGCGCCAGCAGCTTGAATGCAGGCTCCTACAATGAGCAGTTCTTC

size: NA
J: TRBJ2-3
D: NA
V: TRBV20-1
CDR3: CSARIVGRGFHTDTQYF
DNA: TGCAGTGCTAGAATCGTCGGGAGAGGGTTCCACACAGATACGCAGTATTTT

size: NA
J: TRBJ2-2
D: NA
V: TRBV4-2
CDR3: CASSPTLAGNTGELFF
DNA: TGTGCCAGCAGCCCTACCTTAGCAGGGAACACCGGGGAGCTGTTTTTT

size: NA
J: TRBJ1-5
D: TRBD1
V: TRBV2
CDR3: CASSSDRGYNQPQHF
DNA: TGTGCCAGCAGCTCGGACAGGGGGTACAATCAGCCCCAGCATTTT

size: NA
J: TRBJ2-1
D: NA
V: TRBV7-9
CDR3: CASIRWGSYNEQFF
DNA: TGTGCCAGCATCCGCTGGGGCTCCTACAATGAGCAGTTCTTC

size: few
J: TRBJ2-1
D: TRBD2
V: TRBV14
CDR3: CASSQAGLAYIQQFF
DNA: TGTGCCAGCAGCCAAGCGGGACTAGCCTACATTCAGCAGTTCTTC

size: NA
J: TRBJ2-2
D: NA
V: TRBV7-9
CDR3: CASSLTGTRNTGELFF
DNA: TGTGCCAGCAGCCTAACCGGGACCCGCAACACCGGGGAGCTGTTTTTT

size: NA
J: TRBJ2-1
D: TRBD2
V: TRBV9
CDR3: CASTSGRASVDEQFF
DNA: TGTGCCAGCACCAGCGGGAGGGCCTCGGTAGATGAGCAGTTCTTC

size: few
J: TRBJ2-7
D: TRBD1
V: TRBV4-1
CDR3: CASSQEIWDRPYEQYF
DNA: TGCGCCAGCAGCCAAGAGATCTGGGACAGGCCCTACGAGCAGTACTTC

size: many
J: TRBJ2-7
D: TRBD1
V: TRBV6-2/TRBV6-3
CDR3: CASSGQGYEQYF
DNA: TGTGCCAGCAGTGGACAGGGCTACGAGCAGTACTTC

size: NA
J: TRBJ2-7
D: NA
V: TRBV7-8
CDR3: CASSFGQGSSYEQYF
DNA: TGTGCCAGCAGCTTCGGGCAGGGTAGCTCCTACGAGCAGTACTTC

size: NA
J: TRBJ2-3
D: TRBD2
V: TRBV7-6
CDR3: CASSSRLGREGEDTQYF
DNA: TGTGCCAGCAGCTCGCGACTTGGGCGGGAGGGTGAAGATACGCAGTATTTT

size: NA
J: TRBJ2-3
D: TRBD2
V: TRBV5-1
CDR3: CASSISGGRTDTQYF
DNA: TGCGCCAGCTCGATATCGGGAGGGCGCACAGATACGCAGTATTTT